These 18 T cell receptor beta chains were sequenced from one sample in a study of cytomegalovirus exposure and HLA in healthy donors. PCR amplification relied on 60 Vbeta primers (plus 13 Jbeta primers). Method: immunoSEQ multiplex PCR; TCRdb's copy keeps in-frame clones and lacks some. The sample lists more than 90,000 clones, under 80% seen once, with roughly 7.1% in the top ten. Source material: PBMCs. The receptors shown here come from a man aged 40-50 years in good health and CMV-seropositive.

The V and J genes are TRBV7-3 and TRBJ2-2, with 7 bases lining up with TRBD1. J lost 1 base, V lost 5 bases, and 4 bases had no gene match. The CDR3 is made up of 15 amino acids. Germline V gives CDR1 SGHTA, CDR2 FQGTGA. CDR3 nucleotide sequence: TGTGCCAGCAGCCCCGCAGGGGGGAACACCGGGGAGCTGTTTTTT. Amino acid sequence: CASSPAGGNTGELFF.

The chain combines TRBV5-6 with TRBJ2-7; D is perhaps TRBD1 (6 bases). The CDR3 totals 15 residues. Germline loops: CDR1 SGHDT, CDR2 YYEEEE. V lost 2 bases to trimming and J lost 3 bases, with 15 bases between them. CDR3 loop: CASSLGRTADYEQYF. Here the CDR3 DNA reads TGTGCCAGCAGCTTAGGTCGGACAGCCGACTACGAGCAGTACTTC.

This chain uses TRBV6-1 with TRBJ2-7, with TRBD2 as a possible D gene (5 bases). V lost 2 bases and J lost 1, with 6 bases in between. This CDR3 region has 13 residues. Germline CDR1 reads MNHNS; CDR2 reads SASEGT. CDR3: CASSESGSYEQYF. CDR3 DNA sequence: TGTGCCAGCAGTGAAAGCGGATCCTACGAGCAGTACTTC.

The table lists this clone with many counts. The CDR3 nucleotides are TGCGCCAGCAGCCAAGGGCCGGGACAGGGCCATGAAAAACTGTTTTTT. Translating it yields CASSQGPGQGHEKLFF. This rearrangement joins TRBV4-3 to TRBJ1-4; 9 bases are a match to TRBD1. CDR1 LGHNA and CDR2 YSLEER come from the germline V gene. This CDR3 spans 16 amino acids. V shed 1 base and J 6 bases; nucleotides not matched to a gene: 6.

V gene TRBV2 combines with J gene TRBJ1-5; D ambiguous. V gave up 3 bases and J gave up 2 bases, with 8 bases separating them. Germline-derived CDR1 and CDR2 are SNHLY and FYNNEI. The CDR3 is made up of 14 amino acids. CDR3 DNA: TGTGCCAGCAGTGACAGGAAGGGCAATCAGCCCCAGCATTTT. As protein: CASSDRKGNQPQHF.

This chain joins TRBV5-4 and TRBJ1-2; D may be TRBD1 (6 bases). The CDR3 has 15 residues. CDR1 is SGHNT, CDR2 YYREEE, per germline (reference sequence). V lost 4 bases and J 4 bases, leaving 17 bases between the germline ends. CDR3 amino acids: CASSSGTPTAYGYTF. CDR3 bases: TGTGCCAGCAGCAGCGGGACACCGACCGCCTATGGCTACACCTTC.

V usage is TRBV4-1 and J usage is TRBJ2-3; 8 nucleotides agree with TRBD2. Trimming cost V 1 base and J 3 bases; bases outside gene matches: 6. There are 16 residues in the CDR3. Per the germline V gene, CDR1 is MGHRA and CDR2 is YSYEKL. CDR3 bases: TGCGCCAGCAGCCAAGTACGGGAGGGCCTTACAGATACGCAGTATTTT. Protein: CASSQVREGLTDTQYF.

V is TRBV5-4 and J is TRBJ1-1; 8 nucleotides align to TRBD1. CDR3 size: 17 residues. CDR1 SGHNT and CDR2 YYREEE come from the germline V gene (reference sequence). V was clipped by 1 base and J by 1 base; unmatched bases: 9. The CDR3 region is CASSLNWGDRGNTEAFF. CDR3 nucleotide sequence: TGTGCCAGCAGCTTGAATTGGGGAGACAGGGGGAACACTGAAGCTTTCTTT. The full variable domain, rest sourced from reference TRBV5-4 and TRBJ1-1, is ETGVTQSPTHLIKTRGQQVTLRCSSQSGHNTVSWYQQALGQGPQFIFQYYREEENGRGNFPPRFSGLQFPNYSSELNVNALELDDSALYLCASSLNWGDRGNTEAFFGQGTRLTVV.

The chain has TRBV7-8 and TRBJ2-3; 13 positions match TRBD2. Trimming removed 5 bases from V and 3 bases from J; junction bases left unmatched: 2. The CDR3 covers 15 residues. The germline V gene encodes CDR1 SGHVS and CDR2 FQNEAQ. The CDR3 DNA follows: TGTGCCAGCAGCACGACTAGCGGGAGGACAGATACGCAGTATTTT. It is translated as CASSTTSGRTDTQYF.

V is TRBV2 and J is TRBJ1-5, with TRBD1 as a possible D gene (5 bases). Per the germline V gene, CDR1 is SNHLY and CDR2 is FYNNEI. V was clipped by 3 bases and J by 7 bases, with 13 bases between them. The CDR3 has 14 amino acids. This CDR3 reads CASSDRQGRQPQHF. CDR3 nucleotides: TGTGCCAGCAGTGATCGGCAGGGTCGGCAGCCCCAGCATTTT.

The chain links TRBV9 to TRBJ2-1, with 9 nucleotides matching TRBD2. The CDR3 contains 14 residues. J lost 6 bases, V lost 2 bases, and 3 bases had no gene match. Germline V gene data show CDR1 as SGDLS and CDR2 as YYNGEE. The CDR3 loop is CASSVSGGPNEQFF. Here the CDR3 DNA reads TGTGCCAGCAGCGTGAGCGGGGGGCCCAATGAGCAGTTCTTC.

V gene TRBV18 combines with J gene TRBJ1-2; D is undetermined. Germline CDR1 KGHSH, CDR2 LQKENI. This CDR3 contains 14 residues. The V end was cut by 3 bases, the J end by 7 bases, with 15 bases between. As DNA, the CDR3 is TGTGCCAGCTCACCGAGGGAAACAGCAGGTGGCTACACCTTC. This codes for CASSPRETAGGYTF. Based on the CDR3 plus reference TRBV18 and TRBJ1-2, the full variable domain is NAGVMQNPRHLVRRRGQEARLRCSPMKGHSHVYWYRQLPEEGLKFMVYLQKENIIDESGMPKERFSAEFPKEGPSILRIQQVVRGDSAAYFCASSPRETAGGYTFGSGTRLTVV.

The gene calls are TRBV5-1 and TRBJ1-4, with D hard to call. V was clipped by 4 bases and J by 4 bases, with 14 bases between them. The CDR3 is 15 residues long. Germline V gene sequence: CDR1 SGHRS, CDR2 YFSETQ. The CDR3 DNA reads TGCGCCAGCAGCCCTGGAGGCTCCGGTAATGAAAAACTGTTTTTT. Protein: CASSPGGSGNEKLFF.

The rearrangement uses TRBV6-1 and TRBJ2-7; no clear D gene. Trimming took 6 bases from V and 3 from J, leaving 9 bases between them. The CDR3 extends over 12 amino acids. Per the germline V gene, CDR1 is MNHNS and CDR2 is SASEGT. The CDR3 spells CASRPRFYEQYF. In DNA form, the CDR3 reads TGTGCCAGCAGACCCAGGTTCTACGAGCAGTACTTC.

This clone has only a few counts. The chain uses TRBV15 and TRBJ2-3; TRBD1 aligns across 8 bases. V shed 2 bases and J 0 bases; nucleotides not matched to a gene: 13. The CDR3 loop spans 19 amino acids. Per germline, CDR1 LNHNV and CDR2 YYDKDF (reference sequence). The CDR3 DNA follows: TGTGCCACCAGCAGACGACCTGGGACAGGCATTTCTAGCACAGATACGCAGTATTTT. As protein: CATSRRPGTGISSTDTQYF.

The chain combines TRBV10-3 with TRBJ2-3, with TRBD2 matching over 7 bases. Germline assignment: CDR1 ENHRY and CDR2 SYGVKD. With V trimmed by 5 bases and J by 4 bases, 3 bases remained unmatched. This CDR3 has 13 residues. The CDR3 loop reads CAISIGRADTQYF. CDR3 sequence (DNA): TGTGCCATCAGTATTGGGAGGGCAGATACGCAGTATTTT.

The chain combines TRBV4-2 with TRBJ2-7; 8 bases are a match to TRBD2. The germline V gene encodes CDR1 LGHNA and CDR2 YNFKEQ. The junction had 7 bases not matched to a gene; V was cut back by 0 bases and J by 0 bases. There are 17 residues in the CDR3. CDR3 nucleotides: TGTGCCAGCAGCCAAGAGTCTAGCGGGTTGAGCTCCTACGAGCAGTACTTC. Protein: CASSQESSGLSSYEQYF.

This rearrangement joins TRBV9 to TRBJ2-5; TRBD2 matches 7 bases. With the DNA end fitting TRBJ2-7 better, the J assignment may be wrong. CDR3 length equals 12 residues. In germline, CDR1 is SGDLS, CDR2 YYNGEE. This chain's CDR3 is CASSLPGGEQYF. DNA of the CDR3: TGTGCCAGCAGCCTCCCGGGGGGCGAGCAGTACTTC.